What follows describes a single TCR beta chain. This specimen belongs to a study of blood T cell repertoires in COVID-19. For the study at large: The United States, Italy and Spain supplied acute and convalescent COVID-19 samples.

Some clones are missing from TCRdb's copy, which holds only in-frame ones; the method was immunoSEQ multiplex PCR. The sample has more than 85,000 clones; 85% are singletons. This sequence was found in a man in his fifties with acute or convalescent COVID-19. Specimen: peripheral blood.

The CDR3 sequence: CASSYSRRAGTDTQYF. CDR3 nucleotides: TGTGCCAGCAGTTACTCGAGGAGAGCGGGGACAGATACGCAGTATTTT. The V gene is TRBV6-7, the J gene TRBJ2-3; TRBD2 matches 7 bases. TRBV6-7 carries the ORF label, with uncertain function. The junction had 6 bases not matched to a gene; V was cut back by 0 bases and J by 3 bases. This CDR3 spans 16 amino acids.